This TCR beta chain was sequenced during a study of blood T cell repertoires in COVID-19. As for the study in general: The United States, Italy and Spain supplied acute and convalescent COVID-19 samples.

Deletions cut 4 bases from V and 4 bases from J, with 10 bases between. The germline CDR1 and CDR2 sequences are SGHDN and FVKESK. This CDR3 region has 13 residues. Participant ages covered about 18 to 95 years across about two dozen US areas. Original processing notes: Counts of nucleated cells, estimated from reference gene primer amplification, were obtained. TCRdb's table, derived via immunoSEQ multiplex PCR, lists solely in-frame clones and lacks some. The V and J calls and the clone size are those of that table, but D and trimming were determined from the DNA. Here the sample spans about 190,000 clones, around 80% being singletons.

This sequence was found in a woman in her forties or fifties with acute COVID-19. The source material was PBMCs or T cells enriched from blood (not recorded which). The gene calls are TRBV14 and TRBJ1-2; no definite D call. In DNA form, the CDR3 reads TGTGCCAGCAGCCCCGGGATCCTCTATGGCTACACCTTC. It codes for CASSPGILYGYTF.